This TCR beta chain is from a study of PD-L1 blockade in urothelial cancer. This CDR3 has 14 amino acids. The V gene end was trimmed by 4 bases and the J gene end by 10 bases; junction bases not matched to a gene: 9. From germline, CDR1 is SGHTA and CDR2 FQGNSA. Locally advanced or metastatic urothelial carcinoma affected the patients. Synthetically made TCR analog templates were put into each PCR as spikes. The table came from immunoSEQ multiplex PCR; TCRdb's copy has only in-frame clones and leaves some out. The sample lists about 100,000 clones, around 93% seen once, with under 0.95% in the top ten.

The rearrangement links TRBV7-2 to TRBJ1-1; 10 bases line up with TRBD1. The material was PBMCs, obtained around atezolizumab (anti-PD-L1) treatment. This receptor was identified in a woman older than 75 with urothelial cancer. The CDR3 sequence is CASSSYRDRGSAFF. CDR3 sequence (DNA): TGTGCCAGCAGCTCGTACCGGGACAGGGGATCAGCTTTCTTT.